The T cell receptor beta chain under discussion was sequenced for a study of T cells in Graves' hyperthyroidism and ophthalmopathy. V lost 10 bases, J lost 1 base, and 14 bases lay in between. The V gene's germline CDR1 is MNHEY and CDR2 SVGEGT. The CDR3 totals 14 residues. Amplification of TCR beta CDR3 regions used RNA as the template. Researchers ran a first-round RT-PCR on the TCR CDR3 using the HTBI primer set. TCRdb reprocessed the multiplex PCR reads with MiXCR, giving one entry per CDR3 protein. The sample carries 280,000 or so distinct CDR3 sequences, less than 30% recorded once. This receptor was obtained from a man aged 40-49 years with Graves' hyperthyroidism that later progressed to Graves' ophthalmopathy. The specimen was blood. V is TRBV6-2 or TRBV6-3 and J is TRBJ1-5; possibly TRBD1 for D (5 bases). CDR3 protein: CATRIWGSNQPQHF. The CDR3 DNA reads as TGTGCCACGCGGATCTGGGGGAGCAATCAGCCCCAGCATTTT.